This T cell receptor (beta chain) was obtained from a study of T cell responses to AZD1222 COVID-19 vaccine. Study findings and constraints: The repertoires were collected only after the peak T cell response.

Germline CDR1 MNHNY, CDR2 SVGAGI (reference sequence). Trimming left V 7 bases short and J 7 bases short, with 23 bases between. The CDR3 runs 16 residues. Turning to this clone: Its antigen is undetermined.

Pooling covered second doses at about 4 or about 12 weeks. Method: immunoSEQ multiplex PCR; TCRdb's copy keeps in-frame clones and lacks some. The repertoire consists of some 150,000 clones, with around 87% occurring once and the leading ten covering about 4.3%. The material was peripheral blood, obtained 28 days after the second AZD1222 dose. This sequence joins TRBV6-6 and TRBJ2-1, with D perhaps TRBD2 (6 bases). The TCR originated in an adult who received the AZD1222 COVID-19 vaccine. The CDR3 region is CASTTIPIGGGNEQFF. CDR3 DNA: TGTGCCAGCACCACTATCCCCATCGGGGGAGGAAATGAGCAGTTCTTC.